The table lists the clone carrying this T cell receptor (beta chain) with many counts. Its antigen is as yet unknown. The data belong to a study of CD8 T cells in ankylosing spondylitis. General study findings and limits: Ankylosing spondylitis blood appeared to carry a characteristic TCR beta motif of seven to nine highly homologous variants. Existing reports had already noted some motif variants in reactive arthritis synovial fluid and blood. Clones linked to the disease showed a CD8+ phenotype. They occurred at relatively low frequencies in peripheral blood.

V dropped 4 bases and J dropped 4 bases, with 14 bases sitting between them. The CDR3 is 14 residues long. Germline-derived CDR1 and CDR2 are SGDLS and YYNGEE. For TCR beta, libraries came from quantitative 5'-RACE with molecular barcodes. TCRdb independently ran MiXCR on the 5' RACE reads; one entry per CDR3 protein. This sample has approximately 260,000 distinct CDR3 sequences, with less than 10% found just once. This sequence originates from a male donor with ankylosing spondylitis or in good health (not recorded which). Sequenced sample: blood, either unsorted or a sorted T cell fraction (not recorded which). The V and J genes are TRBV9 and TRBJ1-1, with D unclear. CDR3 sequence reads: CASSPGGLVTEAFF. The DNA of the CDR3 is TGTGCCAGCAGCCCCGGTGGGTTGGTCACTGAAGCTTTCTTT.